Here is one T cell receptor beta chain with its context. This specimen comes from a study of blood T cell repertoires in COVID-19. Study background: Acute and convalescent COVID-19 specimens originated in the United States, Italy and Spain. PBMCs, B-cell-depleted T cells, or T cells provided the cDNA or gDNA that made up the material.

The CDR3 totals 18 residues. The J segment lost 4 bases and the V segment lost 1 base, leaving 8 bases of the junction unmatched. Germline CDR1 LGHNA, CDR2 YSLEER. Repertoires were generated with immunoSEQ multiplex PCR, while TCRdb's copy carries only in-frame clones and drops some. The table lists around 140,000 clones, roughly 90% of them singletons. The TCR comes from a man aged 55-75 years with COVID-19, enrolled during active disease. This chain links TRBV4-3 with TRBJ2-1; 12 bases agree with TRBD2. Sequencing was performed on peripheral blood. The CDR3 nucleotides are TGCGCCAGCAGCCAAGTGGCTAGCGGGGGGGCTAAGTACAATGAGCAGTTCTTC. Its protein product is CASSQVASGGAKYNEQFF.